A selection of T cell receptor beta chains follows, all from one sample in a study of Tregs in tolerant kidney transplant recipients. Produced via immunoSEQ multiplex PCR; TCRdb's table is partial and in-frame only. This repertoire shows about 240,000 clones, roughly 80% found once; its top ten account for under 0.65%. The sequenced sample was CD4+ T cells from blood. The receptors here all came from a human donor in good health. The CDR3 runs from the conserved cysteine through the conserved F or W. A D gene is named only where the DNA matches it firmly. Rows may omit the clone size; those that give it use once, few, many or a size class.

v_call: TRBV7-9; clone_size: NA; d_call: NA; j_call: TRBJ2-1; cdr3_aa: CASSLVAPSSYNEQFF; cdr3_nt: TGTGCCAGCAGCTTAGTAGCACCAAGCTCCTACAATGAGCAGTTCTTC
v_call: TRBV6-5; clone_size: NA; d_call: NA; j_call: TRBJ1-5; cdr3_aa: CASSRRGLGNQPQHF; cdr3_nt: TGTGCCAGCAGCCGGAGGGGTTTGGGCAATCAGCCCCAGCATTTT
v_call: TRBV11-3; clone_size: NA; d_call: NA; j_call: TRBJ2-1; cdr3_aa: CASSLRVTGVSEQFF; cdr3_nt: TGTGCCAGCAGCTTACGGGTAACGGGGGTCAGTGAGCAGTTCTTC
v_call: TRBV9; clone_size: NA; d_call: NA; j_call: TRBJ2-5; cdr3_aa: CASTVRGTRQETQYF; cdr3_nt: TGTGCCAGCACCGTTCGCGGGACAAGGCAAGAGACCCAGTACTTC
v_call: TRBV5-1; clone_size: NA; d_call: TRBD2; j_call: TRBJ2-7; cdr3_aa: CASSFTGTSGYEQYF; cdr3_nt: TGCGCCAGCAGCTTCACAGGGACTAGCGGATACGAGCAGTACTTC
v_call: TRBV5-4; clone_size: NA; d_call: NA; j_call: TRBJ2-2; cdr3_aa: CASSPTVGVTGELFF; cdr3_nt: TGTGCCAGCAGCCCGACAGTCGGGGTCACCGGGGAGCTGTTTTTT
v_call: TRBV7-6; clone_size: NA; d_call: NA; j_call: TRBJ2-2; cdr3_aa: CASSNLIGDTGELFF; cdr3_nt: TGTGCCAGCAGCAACCTTATTGGGGACACCGGGGAGCTGTTTTTT
v_call: TRBV5-1; clone_size: NA; d_call: NA; j_call: TRBJ2-7; cdr3_aa: CASSLTPGSNEQYF; cdr3_nt: TGCGCCAGTTCCCTGACCCCAGGGAGTAACGAGCAGTACTTC
v_call: TRBV2; clone_size: NA; d_call: NA; j_call: TRBJ1-1; cdr3_aa: CASSGPGTSEAFF; cdr3_nt: TGTGCCAGCAGTGGCCCCGGGACAAGTGAAGCTTTCTTT
v_call: TRBV5-1; clone_size: NA; d_call: TRBD1; j_call: TRBJ2-5; cdr3_aa: CASSTGQGSRETQYF; cdr3_nt: TGCGCCAGCAGCACCGGACAGGGGAGTCGGGAGACCCAGTACTTC
v_call: TRBV6-1; clone_size: NA; d_call: NA; j_call: TRBJ2-1; cdr3_aa: CASNNYDEQFF; cdr3_nt: TGTGCCAGCAATAATTACGATGAGCAGTTCTTC
v_call: TRBV18; clone_size: NA; d_call: TRBD1; j_call: TRBJ1-1; cdr3_aa: CASSPLPGGDTEAFF; cdr3_nt: TGTGCCAGCTCACCACTCCCAGGGGGGGACACTGAAGCTTTCTTT
v_call: TRBV30; clone_size: once; d_call: NA; j_call: TRBJ1-5; cdr3_aa: CAWSVGGGAQPQHF; cdr3_nt: TGTGCCTGGAGTGTAGGCGGGGGTGCCCAGCCCCAGCATTTT
v_call: TRBV7-3; clone_size: NA; d_call: NA; j_call: TRBJ2-1; cdr3_aa: CASSLGLINEQFF; cdr3_nt: TGTGCCAGCAGCCTGGGTCTTATCAATGAGCAGTTCTTC
v_call: TRBV4-2; clone_size: NA; d_call: TRBD2; j_call: TRBJ2-5; cdr3_aa: CASGLAGLKTQYF; cdr3_nt: TGTGCCAGCGGGCTAGCGGGATTGAAGACCCAGTACTTC
v_call: TRBV6-1; clone_size: NA; d_call: NA; j_call: TRBJ1-2; cdr3_aa: CASSEIFRDYGYTF; cdr3_nt: TGTGCCAGCAGTGAAATCTTCAGGGACTATGGCTACACCTTC
v_call: TRBV9; clone_size: NA; d_call: NA; j_call: TRBJ2-2; cdr3_aa: CASSVGGRSFIGELFF; cdr3_nt: TGTGCCAGCAGCGTAGGGGGACGGTCGTTTATCGGGGAGCTGTTTTTT
v_call: TRBV2; clone_size: NA; d_call: TRBD1; j_call: TRBJ2-5; cdr3_aa: CASRGTGGKETQYF; cdr3_nt: TGTGCCAGCAGGGGGACAGGGGGCAAAGAGACCCAGTACTTC
v_call: TRBV29-1; clone_size: NA; d_call: TRBD2; j_call: TRBJ2-4; cdr3_aa: CSVAATSGSFAKNIQYF; cdr3_nt: TGCAGCGTTGCAGCGACTAGCGGGAGTTTTGCCAAAAACATTCAGTACTTC
v_call: TRBV5-1; clone_size: NA; d_call: TRBD1; j_call: TRBJ1-3; cdr3_aa: CASSLGSGTGVLGNTIYF; cdr3_nt: TGCGCCAGCAGCTTGGGCTCCGGGACAGGAGTTCTTGGAAACACCATATATTTT
v_call: TRBV28; clone_size: few; d_call: TRBD2; j_call: TRBJ2-1; cdr3_aa: CASSYTPGLAVNWQFF; cdr3_nt: TGTGCCAGCAGTTATACTCCGGGACTAGCGGTTAATTGGCAGTTCTTC
v_call: TRBV5-8; clone_size: NA; d_call: NA; j_call: TRBJ1-4; cdr3_aa: CASSLEPRTDGEKLFF; cdr3_nt: TGTGCCAGCAGCTTGGAACCGAGGACAGACGGTGAAAAACTGTTTTTT
v_call: TRBV9; clone_size: NA; d_call: NA; j_call: TRBJ1-1; cdr3_aa: CASSVEPVRGTEAFF; cdr3_nt: TGTGCCAGCAGCGTAGAACCGGTCCGTGGAACTGAAGCTTTCTTT
v_call: TRBV30; clone_size: NA; d_call: NA; j_call: TRBJ2-7; cdr3_aa: CAWSRGESYEQYF; cdr3_nt: TGTGCCTGGAGTAGGGGGGAAAGCTACGAGCAGTACTTC
v_call: TRBV29-1; clone_size: NA; d_call: TRBD1; j_call: TRBJ1-2; cdr3_aa: CSVGIMGQNYGYTF; cdr3_nt: TGCAGCGTTGGAATAATGGGACAGAACTATGGCTACACCTTC
v_call: TRBV19; clone_size: NA; d_call: NA; j_call: TRBJ2-7; cdr3_aa: CASSIDRSYEQYF; cdr3_nt: TGTGCCAGTAGTATAGATCGGTCGTACGAGCAGTACTTC
v_call: TRBV29-1; clone_size: once; d_call: NA; j_call: TRBJ1-2; cdr3_aa: CSVEASGAGYTF; cdr3_nt: TGCAGCGTTGAGGCTTCAGGGGCTGGCTACACCTTC
v_call: TRBV29-1; clone_size: NA; d_call: TRBD2; j_call: TRBJ2-2; cdr3_aa: CSVAGLAGVSGELFF; cdr3_nt: TGCAGCGTTGCTGGACTAGCGGGAGTATCCGGGGAGCTGTTTTTT